Listed here are 14 T cell receptor beta chains from one sample, sequenced in a study of T cell repertoires in cytomegalovirus infection. TCRdb re-analysed the reads in MiXCR, keeping a single row per CDR3 protein. The table includes around 900,000 distinct CDR3 sequences, about 33% detected once. Their target antigens are unknown. The sequenced sample was cultured CD8+ T cells from PBMCs, obtained from culture after CMV antigen stimulation. The source is a human donor in good health (CMV status not recorded). Some clones in this sample may be carry-over from other donors' samples.

The rearrangement uses TRBV9 and TRBJ2-1; D is possibly TRBD2 (6 bases). Germline assignment: CDR1 SGDLS and CDR2 YYNGEE. The CDR3 has 15 amino acids. V gave up 2 bases and J gave up 11 bases, with 20 bases separating them. CDR3 DNA: TGTGCCAGCAGCGTTCTCTCGGGACTCAAAAATAAGCAGTTCTTC. Translating it yields CASSVLSGLKNKQFF.

The sample holds a few counts of this clonotype. This chain uses TRBV7-8 with TRBJ2-1; 10 nucleotides match TRBD1. Germline V CDR1 and CDR2: SGHVS, FQNEAQ. This CDR3 has 16 amino acids. V shed 3 bases and J 4 bases; nucleotides not matched to a gene: 6. The CDR3 here is CASSFSGTGVYNEQFF. Written as DNA, the CDR3 is TGTGCCAGCAGCTTTTCCGGGACAGGGGTATACAATGAGCAGTTCTTC.

This clonotype was detected many times. J is TRBJ2-1 and V is TRBV7-9; D perhaps matches TRBD2 (6 bases). V lost 3 bases and J 2 bases, leaving 14 bases between the germline ends. This CDR3 comprises 16 residues. The germline gives CDR1 SEHNR, CDR2 FQNEAQ (reference sequence). The DNA of the CDR3 is TGTGCCAGCAGCTTTGCGGGGAACCCTACCTACAATGAGCAGTTCTTC. Residues: CASSFAGNPTYNEQFF. Variable domain in full (rest from reference TRBV7-9 and TRBJ2-1): DTGVSQNPRHKITKRGQNVTFRCDPISEHNRLYWYRQTLGQGPEFLTYFQNEAQLEKSRLLSDRFSAERPKGSFSTLEIQRTEQGDSAMYLCASSFAGNPTYNEQFFGPGTRLTVL.

This clonotype was seen ten or more times. The chain uses TRBV7-2 and TRBJ2-7; 8 positions agree with TRBD2. Germline assignment: CDR1 SGHTA and CDR2 FQGNSA. The CDR3 extends over 15 amino acids. The junction had 7 bases not matched to a gene; V was cut back by 6 bases and J by 0 bases. CDR3 DNA: TGTGCCAGCAGTTCTTACGGGGGGGCCTCCTACGAGCAGTACTTC. This translates into CASSSYGGASYEQYF.

This chain's CDR3 is CASPVPGGVEQFF. In nucleotides, the CDR3 is TGTGCCAGCCCTGTTCCAGGGGGCGTTGAGCAGTTCTTC. The rearrangement uses TRBV7-9 and TRBJ2-1; 8 nucleotides match TRBD1. The V gene end was trimmed by 8 bases and the J gene end by 9 bases; junction bases not matched to a gene: 9. Germline V gene sequence: CDR1 SEHNR, CDR2 FQNEAQ (reference sequence). The CDR3 consists of 13 residues.

This clonotype appeared many times. The chain recombines TRBV7-6 with TRBJ2-3; 8 positions agree with TRBD2. This CDR3 is 15 amino acids long. Per the germline V gene, CDR1 is SGHVS and CDR2 is FNYEAQ. J gave up 0 bases and V 5 bases, and 4 bases lay outside the gene matches. This chain's CDR3 is CASSRTSRSTDTQYF. The CDR3 region has the DNA TGTGCCAGCAGCCGGACTAGCCGAAGCACAGATACGCAGTATTTT. The full variable domain, rest sourced from reference TRBV7-6 and TRBJ2-3, is GAGVSQSPRYKVTKRGQDVALRCDPISGHVSLYWYRQALGQGPEFLTYFNYEAQQDKSGLPNDRFSAERPEGSISTLTIQRTEQRDSAMYRCASSRTSRSTDTQYFGPGTRLTVL.

V usage is TRBV12-3 or TRBV12-4 and J usage is TRBJ2-2; no clear D. Trimming removed 6 bases at V and 5 bases at J, with 19 bases between. The CDR3 extends over 16 amino acids. In nucleotides, the CDR3 is TGTGCCAGCAGCTTACCGCAAGGGAAACGTACCGGGGAGCTGTTTTTT. It yields the protein CASSLPQGKRTGELFF.

V is TRBV20-1 and J is TRBJ2-1; possibly TRBD2 for D (5 bases). With 0 bases removed from V and 0 bases from J, the gap between germline ends came to 12 bases. Germline V lookup: CDR1 DFQATT, CDR2 SNEGSKA (reference sequence). The CDR3 consists of 16 residues. This chain's CDR3 is CSAREMAGSSYNEQFF. CDR3 DNA sequence: TGCAGTGCTAGAGAGATGGCTGGGAGCTCCTACAATGAGCAGTTCTTC.

The V and J genes are TRBV4-3 and TRBJ1-2; D gene ambiguous. This CDR3 comprises 14 residues. Germline-derived CDR1 and CDR2 are LGHNA and YSLEER. Trimming removed 0 bases from V and 4 bases from J, with 9 bases in between. The CDR3 protein is CASSQDNGGYGYTF. DNA of the CDR3: TGCGCCAGCAGCCAAGATAACGGCGGCTATGGCTACACCTTC.

The rearrangement links TRBV7-9 to TRBJ2-1; D possibly matches TRBD1 or TRBD2 (5 bases each). From germline, CDR1 is SEHNR and CDR2 FQNEAQ (reference sequence). V was pared by 5 bases and J by 0 bases, with 14 bases between. The CDR3 loop spans 16 amino acids. This CDR3 is CASSGVPGASYNEQFF. The CDR3 coding sequence is TGTGCCAGCAGCGGGGTCCCCGGGGCCTCCTACAATGAGCAGTTCTTC.

The chain is built from TRBV6-6 and TRBJ1-2; D not resolved. CDR3 length: 14 residues. The V end was cut by 5 bases, the J end by 5 bases, with 15 bases between. The V gene's germline CDR1 is MNHNY and CDR2 SVGAGI (reference sequence). CDR3 sequence (DNA): TGTGCCAGCAGTACCCCAGACAAGGCGTATGGCTACACCTTC. Translating it yields CASSTPDKAYGYTF.

This clonotype was detected only a few times. The chain joins TRBV7-2 to TRBJ2-3; 15 nucleotides line up with TRBD2. V dropped 6 bases and J dropped 0; count of bases not matched to a gene: 4. Germline assignment: CDR1 SGHTA and CDR2 FQGNSA. There are 17 residues in the CDR3. The CDR3: CASSFGLAGGSTDTQYF. The DNA for the CDR3 is TGTGCCAGCAGTTTTGGACTAGCGGGGGGGAGCACAGATACGCAGTATTTT.

This clonotype turned up a few times. CDR3 region: CASSYSMVGSYNEQFF. The CDR3, as DNA: TGTGCCAGCAGTTACTCGATGGTAGGCTCCTACAATGAGCAGTTCTTC. The chain joins TRBV6-5 to TRBJ2-1; D remains ambiguous. In germline, CDR1 is MNHEY, CDR2 SVGAGI. Trimming stripped 0 bases from V and 0 bases from J, with 9 bases between. The CDR3 spans 16 residues.

V usage is TRBV4-1 and J usage is TRBJ1-1; the D is unclear. Germline V CDR1 and CDR2: MGHRA, YSYEKL. The CDR3 is 15 residues long. V was shortened by 1 base and J by 4 bases, with 13 bases between the two germline ends. DNA for the CDR3: TGCGCCAGCAGCCAAGTGACTGTTCCCGGCACTGAAGCTTTCTTT. Translating gives CASSQVTVPGTEAFF.